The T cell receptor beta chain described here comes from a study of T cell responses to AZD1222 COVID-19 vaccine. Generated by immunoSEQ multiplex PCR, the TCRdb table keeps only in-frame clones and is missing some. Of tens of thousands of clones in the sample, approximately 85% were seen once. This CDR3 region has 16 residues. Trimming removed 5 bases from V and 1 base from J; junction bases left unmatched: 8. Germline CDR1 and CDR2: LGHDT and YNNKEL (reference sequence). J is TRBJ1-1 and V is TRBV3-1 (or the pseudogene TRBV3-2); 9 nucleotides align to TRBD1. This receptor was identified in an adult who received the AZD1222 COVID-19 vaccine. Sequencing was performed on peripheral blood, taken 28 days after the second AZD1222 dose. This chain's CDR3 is CASSLLGTGRNTEAFF. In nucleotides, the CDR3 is TGTGCCAGCAGCTTACTGGGGACAGGGCGGAACACTGAAGCTTTCTTT.